This T cell receptor (beta chain) stems from a study of blood T cell repertoires in COVID-19. About the study: Material from acute and convalescent COVID-19 was sourced from the United States, Italy and Spain. The cDNA or gDNA used as material had been derived from T cells, B-cell-depleted T cells, or PBMCs.

V dropped 3 bases and J dropped 8; count of bases not matched to a gene: 8. Germline CDR1 reads SGHRS; CDR2 reads YFSETQ. This CDR3 has 15 amino acids. Per the authors' pipeline: Reference gene primer amplification yielded estimated nucleated cell counts. Assay: immunoSEQ multiplex PCR; the TCRdb copy retains only in-frame clones and omits some. V and J calls and clone size follow that table, whereas D and trimming were derived from the DNA. The sample lists 180,000 or so clones, approximately 86% occurring once. The V call is TRBV5-1, the J call TRBJ1-4, with TRBD1 identical over 9 bases. The specimen sequenced was peripheral blood. This TCR was recovered from a woman aged 80 or older in a cohort sampled during active or convalescent COVID-19. CDR3 protein: CASSSTTGGEEKLFF. The CDR3 bases are TGCGCCAGCAGCTCGACGACAGGGGGAGAGGAAAAACTGTTTTTT.